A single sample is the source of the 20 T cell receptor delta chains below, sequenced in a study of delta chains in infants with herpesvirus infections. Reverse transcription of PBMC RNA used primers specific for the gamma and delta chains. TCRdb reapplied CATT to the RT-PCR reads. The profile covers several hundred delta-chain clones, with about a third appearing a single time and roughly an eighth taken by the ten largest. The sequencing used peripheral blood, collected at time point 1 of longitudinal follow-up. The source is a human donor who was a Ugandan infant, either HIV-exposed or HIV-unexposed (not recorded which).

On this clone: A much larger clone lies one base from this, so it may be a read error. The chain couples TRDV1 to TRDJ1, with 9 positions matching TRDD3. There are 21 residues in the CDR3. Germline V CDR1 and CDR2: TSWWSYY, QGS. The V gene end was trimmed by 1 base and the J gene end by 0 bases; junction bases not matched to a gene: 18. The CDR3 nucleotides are TGTGCTCTTGGGGAACCCTTCCTGAGTTACTGGGGGACCGTTTACACCGATAAACTCATCTTT. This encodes CALGEPFLSYWGTVYTDKLIF.

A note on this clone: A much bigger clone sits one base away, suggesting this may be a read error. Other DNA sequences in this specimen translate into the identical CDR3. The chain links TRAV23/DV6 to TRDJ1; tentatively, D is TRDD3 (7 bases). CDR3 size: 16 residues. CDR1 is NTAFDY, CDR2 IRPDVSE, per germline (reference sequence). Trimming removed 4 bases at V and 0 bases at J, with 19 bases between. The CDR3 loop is CAASYGTGDYTDKLIF. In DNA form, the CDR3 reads TGTGCAGCATCCTACGGCACGGGGGATTACACCGATAAACTCATCTTT.

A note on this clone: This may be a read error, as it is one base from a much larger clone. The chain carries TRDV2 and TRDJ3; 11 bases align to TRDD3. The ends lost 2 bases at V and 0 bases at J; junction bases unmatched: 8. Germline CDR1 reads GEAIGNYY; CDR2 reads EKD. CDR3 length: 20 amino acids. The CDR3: CACDNVLGDMSSWDTRQMFF. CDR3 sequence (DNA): TGTGCCTGTGACAACGTACTGGGGGATATGAGCTCCTGGGACACCCGACAGATGTTTTTC.

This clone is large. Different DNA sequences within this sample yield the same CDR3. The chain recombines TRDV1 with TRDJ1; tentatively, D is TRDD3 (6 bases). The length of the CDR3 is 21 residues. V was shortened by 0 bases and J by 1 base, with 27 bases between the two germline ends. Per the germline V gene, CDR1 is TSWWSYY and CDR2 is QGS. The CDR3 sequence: CALGELGSVPLTWIPTDKLIF. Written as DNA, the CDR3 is TGTGCTCTTGGGGAACTAGGATCGGTCCCTCTTACATGGATACCCACCGATAAACTCATCTTT.

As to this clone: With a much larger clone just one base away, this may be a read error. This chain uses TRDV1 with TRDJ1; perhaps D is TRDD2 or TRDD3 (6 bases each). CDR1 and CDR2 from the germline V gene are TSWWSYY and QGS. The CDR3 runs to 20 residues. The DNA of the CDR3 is TGTGCTCTTGGGGAACTAAGTATCTTTCCTAGTGGTGGGGGTGGCGATAAACTCACCTTT. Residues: CALGELSIFPSGGGGDKLTF.

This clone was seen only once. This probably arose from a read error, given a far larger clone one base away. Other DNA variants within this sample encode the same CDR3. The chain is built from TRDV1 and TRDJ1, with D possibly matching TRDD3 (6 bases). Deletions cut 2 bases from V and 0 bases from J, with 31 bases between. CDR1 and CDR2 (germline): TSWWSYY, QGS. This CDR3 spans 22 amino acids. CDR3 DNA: TGTGCTCTTGGGGAAGAGCGGTCCCCCCGCACTGGGAGACGGCCCTACACCGATAAACTCATCTTT. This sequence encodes CALGEERSPRTGRRPYTDKLIF.

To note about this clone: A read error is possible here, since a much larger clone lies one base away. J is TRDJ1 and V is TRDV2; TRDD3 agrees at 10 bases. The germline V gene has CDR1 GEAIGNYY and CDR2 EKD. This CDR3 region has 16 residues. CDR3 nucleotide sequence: TGTGCCTGTGACACAATGGGGGATACCAACACCGATAAACCCATCTTT. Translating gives CACDTMGDTNTDKPIF.

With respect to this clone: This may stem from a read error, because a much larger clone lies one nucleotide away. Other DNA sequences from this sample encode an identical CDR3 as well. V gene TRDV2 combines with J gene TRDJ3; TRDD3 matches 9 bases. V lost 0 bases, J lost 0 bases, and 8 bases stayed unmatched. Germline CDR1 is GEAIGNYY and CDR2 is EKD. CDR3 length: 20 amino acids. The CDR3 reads CACDTGWGIASSWDTRQMFF. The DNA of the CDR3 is TGTGCCTGTGACACCGGTTGGGGGATAGCCAGCTCCTGGGACACCCGACAGATGTTTTTC.

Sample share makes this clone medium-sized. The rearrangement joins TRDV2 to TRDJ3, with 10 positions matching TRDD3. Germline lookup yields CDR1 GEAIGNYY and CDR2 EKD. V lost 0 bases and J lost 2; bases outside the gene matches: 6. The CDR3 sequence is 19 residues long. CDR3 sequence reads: CACDTGGYDTTWDTRQMFF. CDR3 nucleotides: TGTGCCTGTGACACCGGGGGATACGACACCACCTGGGACACCCGACAGATGTTTTTC.

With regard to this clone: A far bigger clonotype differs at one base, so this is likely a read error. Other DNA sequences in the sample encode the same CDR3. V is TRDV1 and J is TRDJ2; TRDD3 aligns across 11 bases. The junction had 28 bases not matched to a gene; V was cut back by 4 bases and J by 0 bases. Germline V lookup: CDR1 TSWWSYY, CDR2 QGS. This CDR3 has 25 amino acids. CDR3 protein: CALGGFLYHKGILGDILPLTAQLFF. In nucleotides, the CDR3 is TGTGCTCTTGGGGGGTTCCTGTACCACAAGGGGATACTGGGGGATATATTGCCTTTGACAGCACAACTCTTCTTT.

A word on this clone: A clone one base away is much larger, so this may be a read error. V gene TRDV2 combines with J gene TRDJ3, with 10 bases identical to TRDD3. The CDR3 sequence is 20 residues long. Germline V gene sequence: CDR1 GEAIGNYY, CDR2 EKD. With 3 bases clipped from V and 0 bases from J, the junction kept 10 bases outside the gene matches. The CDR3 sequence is CACDAGWGIASSWDTRQMFF. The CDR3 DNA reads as TGTGCCTGTGACGCCGGCTGGGGGATAGCCAGCTCCTGGGACACCCGACAGATGTTTTTC.

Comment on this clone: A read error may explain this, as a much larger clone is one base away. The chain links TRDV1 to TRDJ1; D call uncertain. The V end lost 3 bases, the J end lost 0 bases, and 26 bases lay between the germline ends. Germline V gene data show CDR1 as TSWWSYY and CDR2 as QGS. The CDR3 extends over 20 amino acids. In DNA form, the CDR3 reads TGTGCTCTTGGGGACTCTCATGAGTTCCACCATTTGGTTTACACCGATAAACTCATCTTT. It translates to CALGDSHEFHHLVYTDKLIF.

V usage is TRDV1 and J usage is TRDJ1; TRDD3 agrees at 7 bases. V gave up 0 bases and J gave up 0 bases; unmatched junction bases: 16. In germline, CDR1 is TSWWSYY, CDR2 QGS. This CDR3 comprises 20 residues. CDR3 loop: CALGELLLLPTGDYTDKLIF. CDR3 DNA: TGTGCTCTTGGGGAACTCCTATTACTACCAACTGGGGATTACACCGATAAACTCATCTTT.

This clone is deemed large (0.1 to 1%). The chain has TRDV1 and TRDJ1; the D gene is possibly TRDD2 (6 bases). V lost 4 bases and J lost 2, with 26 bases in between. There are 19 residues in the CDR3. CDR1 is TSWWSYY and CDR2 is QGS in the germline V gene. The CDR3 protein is CALGVHFPLHILQTDKLIF. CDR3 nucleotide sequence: TGTGCTCTTGGGGTCCACTTCCCCCTTCACATCCTACAAACCGATAAACTCATCTTT.

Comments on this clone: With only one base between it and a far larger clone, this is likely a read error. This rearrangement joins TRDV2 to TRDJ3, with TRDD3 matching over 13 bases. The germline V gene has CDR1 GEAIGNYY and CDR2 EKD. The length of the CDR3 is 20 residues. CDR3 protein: CACDTVLGDTSSRDTRQMFF. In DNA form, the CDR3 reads TGTGCCTGTGACACCGTACTGGGGGATACGAGCTCCCGGGACACCCGACAGATGTTTTTC.

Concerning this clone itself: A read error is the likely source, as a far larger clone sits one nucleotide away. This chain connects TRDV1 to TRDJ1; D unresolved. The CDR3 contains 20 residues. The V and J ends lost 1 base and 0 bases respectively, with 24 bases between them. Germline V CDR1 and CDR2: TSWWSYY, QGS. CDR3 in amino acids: CALGERRSLVWAPYTDKLIF. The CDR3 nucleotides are TGTGCTCTTGGGGAACGGAGGTCCTTGGTATGGGCACCTTACACCGATAAACTCATCTTT.

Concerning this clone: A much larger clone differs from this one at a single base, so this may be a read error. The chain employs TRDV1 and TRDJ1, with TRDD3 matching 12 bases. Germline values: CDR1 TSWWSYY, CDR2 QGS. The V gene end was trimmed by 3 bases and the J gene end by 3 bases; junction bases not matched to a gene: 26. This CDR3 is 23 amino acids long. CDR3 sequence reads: CALGDSNHSGTGGYRPYPDKLIF. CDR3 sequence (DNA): TGTGCTCTTGGGGACTCCAACCATTCCGGGACTGGGGGATACCGGCCATACCCCGATAAACTCATCTTT.

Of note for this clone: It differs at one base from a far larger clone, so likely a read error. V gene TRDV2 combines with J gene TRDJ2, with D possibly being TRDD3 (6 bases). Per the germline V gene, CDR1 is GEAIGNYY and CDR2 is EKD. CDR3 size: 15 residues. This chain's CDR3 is CACDTWGSLTVQLFF. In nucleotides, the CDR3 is TGTGCCTGTGACACTTGGGGGTCGTTGACAGTACAACTCTTCTTT.

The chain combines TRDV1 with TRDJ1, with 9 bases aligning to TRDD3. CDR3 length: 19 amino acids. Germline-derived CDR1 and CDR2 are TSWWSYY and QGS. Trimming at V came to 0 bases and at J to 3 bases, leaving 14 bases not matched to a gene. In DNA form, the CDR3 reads TGTGCTCTTGGGGAACTTGTGACTCGGGGATACGCATGTTCCGATAAACTCATCTTT. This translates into CALGELVTRGYACSDKLIF.

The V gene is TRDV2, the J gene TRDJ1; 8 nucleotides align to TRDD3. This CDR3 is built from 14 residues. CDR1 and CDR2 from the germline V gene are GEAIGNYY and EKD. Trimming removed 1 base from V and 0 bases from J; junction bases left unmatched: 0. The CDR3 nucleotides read TGTGCCTGTGACACTGGGGGATACACCGATAAACTCATCTTT. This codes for CACDTGGYTDKLIF.